Included here is one TCR beta chain sequence, with context. A few counts support this clonotype. The specificity of this receptor is unknown. No base quality values were provided; no much bigger clone lies one nucleotide off. The data derive from a study of T cell repertoires in cytomegalovirus infection (dated by TCRdb to the late 2010s). Broadly, across the study: Alongside well-studied HLA-B-restricted epitopes, the peptide stimulations were aimed at recently identified HLA-C-restricted CMV epitopes, whose presentation resists viral immunomodulation. Donor HLA type was relevant to the analysis, because carriage of CMV infection together with the matching HLA type was indicated by public TCR beta signatures.

General conclusions and limits of the study: Cumulative frequency of public TCR beta family members discriminated carriers of CMV infection plus the relevant HLA type in this cohort and an independent approximately 370-donor cohort. In the ex vivo response, HLA-C-restricted CMV-specific TCR beta clonotypes were dominant, and in two of eight donors the single most frequent clonotype came from this HLA-C-restricted group.

The sample's treatment or condition label, decoded: in vitro stimulation with specific CMV peptide epitopes to enrich CMV-specific T cells. Sequencing relied on an Illumina HiSeq 1500. The public reads were reprocessed in TCRdb via fastp at Q25 and MiXCR, keeping in-frame beta chains. Each entry is one CDR3 protein sequence, shown with its most common DNA and genes. Here the sample has roughly 990,000 distinct CDR3 sequences; roughly 30% occur a single time. Jointly, the top ten make up around an eighth of the sample. From its cysteine to its phenylalanine, the CDR3 spans 13 amino acids. Left in the record is the CDR3 DNA by itself, 39 bases read in frame from the first base. Trimming removed 1 base from V and 7 bases from J, leaving 10 bases between the germline ends. Per the germline V gene, SGHTA is the CDR1 and FQGNSA is the CDR2.

Sequencing used cultured CD8+ T cells from PBMCs, obtained from culture after CMV antigen stimulation. This clonotype was sampled from a human donor in good health (CMV status not recorded). Some clones in this sample may be carry-over from other donors' samples. This chain is built from TRBV7-2 and TRBJ1-1; there is no confident call for the D gene. The CDR3 sequence is CASSLVAGVEAFF. The sequenced DNA is TGTGCCAGCAGCTTAGTCGCTGGGGTTGAAGCTTTCTTT.